This passage covers 30 T cell receptor beta chains from one sample sequenced in a study of blood T cell repertoires in COVID-19. Using immunoSEQ multiplex PCR, the repertoire was profiled, and TCRdb retains in-frame clones only, with some absent. This sample has approximately 240,000 clones, with approximately 86% found just once. Sequenced: peripheral blood. Every receptor here comes from a woman aged 25 to 39 who had recovered from COVID-19.

This clone turned up a few times. The gene calls are TRBV2 and TRBJ2-2; 7 nucleotides align to TRBD1. The CDR3 length is 12 residues. V lost 7 bases, J lost 8 bases, and 4 bases stayed unmatched. Germline loops: CDR1 SNHLY, CDR2 FYNNEI. The CDR3 here is CASTDRSGELFF. The CDR3 nucleotides read TGTGCCAGCACGGACAGGTCAGGGGAGCTGTTTTTT.

Only a few counts were recorded for this clone. The chain combines TRBV15 with TRBJ2-2; 10 bases are a match to TRBD2. The CDR3 runs to 17 residues. Germline CDR1 is LNHNV and CDR2 is YYDKDF (reference sequence). Losses at the gene ends were 2 bases for V and 1 base for J; bases not matched to a gene: 4. The CDR3 loop is CATSRRSSGGNTGELFF. The CDR3 nucleotides are TGTGCCACCAGCAGAAGATCTAGCGGGGGGAACACCGGGGAGCTGTTTTTT.

The J gene is TRBJ1-2, the V gene TRBV10-3, with D hard to call. Germline CDR1 ENHRY, CDR2 SYGVKD. CDR3 length equals 13 residues. Trimming stripped 3 bases from V and 1 base from J, with 6 bases between. CDR3 bases: TGTGCCATCAGTGACACAAATAACTATGGCTACACCTTC. This translates into CAISDTNNYGYTF.

The chain uses TRBV7-9 and TRBJ2-4; 11 nucleotides match TRBD2. This CDR3 has 18 amino acids. Germline-derived CDR1 and CDR2 are SEHNR and FQNEAQ (reference sequence). Germline trimming cut 2 bases from V and 4 bases from J; bases unmatched to any gene: 10. CDR3 region: CASSLPFRLAGMKNIQYF. CDR3 DNA sequence: TGTGCCAGCAGCTTACCCTTTAGACTAGCGGGGATGAAAAACATTCAGTACTTC.

The rearrangement links TRBV9 to TRBJ2-5, with a weak D call TRBD1 (5 bases). CDR1 and CDR2 from the germline V gene are SGDLS and YYNGEE. This CDR3 has 13 amino acids. V was trimmed by 0 bases and J by 5 bases, leaving 8 bases between them. The CDR3 sequence is CASSVGTRETQYF. The CDR3 nucleotides read TGTGCCAGCAGCGTAGGGACACGCGAGACCCAGTACTTC. The full variable domain, completed using reference TRBV9 and TRBJ2-5, is DSGVTQTPKHLITATGQRVTLRCSPRSGDLSVYWYQQSLDQGLQFLIQYYNGEERAKGNILERFSAQQFPDLHSELNLSSLELGDSALYFCASSVGTRETQYFGPGTRLLVL.

The rearrangement uses TRBV7-9 and TRBJ1-2; D gene uncertain. The germline V gene has CDR1 SEHNR and CDR2 FQNEAQ (reference sequence). The CDR3 contains 15 residues. V dropped 5 bases and J dropped 0 bases, with 13 bases sitting between them. The CDR3 bases are TGTGCCAGCAGCATCGCGCGGCACTCTAACTATGGCTACACCTTC. Translated, it gives CASSIARHSNYGYTF.

The gene calls are TRBV11-2 and TRBJ1-3; D perhaps matches TRBD1 (5 bases). V lost 0 bases and J 0 bases, leaving 9 bases between the germline ends. The CDR3 is made up of 16 amino acids. Germline loops: CDR1 SGHAT, CDR2 FQNNGV. CDR3 amino acids: CASSLDRVLSGNTIYF. CDR3 sequence (DNA): TGTGCCAGCAGCTTAGACAGGGTCCTCTCTGGAAACACCATATATTTT.

The chain recombines TRBV5-1 with TRBJ2-1; 7 nucleotides agree with TRBD1. Germline-derived CDR1 and CDR2 are SGHRS and YFSETQ. The V gene end was trimmed by 0 bases and the J gene end by 9 bases; junction bases not matched to a gene: 9. The CDR3 consists of 15 residues. The CDR3 coding sequence is TGCGCCAGCAGCTTGGTAGCCCAGGCAGGGGGTGAGCAGTTCTTC. This encodes CASSLVAQAGGEQFF.

This clone was seen a single time. V and J are TRBV7-2 and TRBJ2-7; 9 bases align to TRBD2. Unmatched junction bases numbered 12, after V lost 5 bases and J lost 7 bases. The CDR3 extends over 15 amino acids. CDR1 is SGHTA, CDR2 FQGNSA, per germline. The CDR3 coding sequence is TGTGCCAGCAGCCCAGGCGGGGGGGCGAAGGGGGAGCAGTACTTC. Translated, it gives CASSPGGGAKGEQYF.

This sequence joins TRBV10-1 and TRBJ2-2; the match to TRBD1 covers 10 bases. CDR1 is WNHNN and CDR2 is SYGVQD in the germline V gene (reference sequence). The V and J ends lost 6 bases and 5 bases, in that order; junction bases with no gene match: 6. This CDR3 is built from 15 residues. The CDR3 spells CASRAGTGATGELFF. CDR3 nucleotide sequence: TGCGCCAGCAGGGCCGGGACAGGGGCTACCGGGGAGCTGTTTTTT.

The V gene is TRBV7-6, the J gene TRBJ2-7, with 7 nucleotides matching TRBD2. CDR1 and CDR2 (germline): SGHVS, FNYEAQ. CDR3 length: 15 amino acids. Trimming removed 9 bases from V and 4 bases from J; junction bases left unmatched: 15. The CDR3 region is CARRLGGEPLYEQYF. CDR3 coding DNA: TGTGCCAGGAGGTTGGGGGGGGAACCCCTTTACGAGCAGTACTTC.

This clone was seen only a few times. The rearrangement uses TRBV30 and TRBJ2-5; TRBD2 agrees at 9 bases. CDR1 GTSNPN and CDR2 SVGIG come from the germline V gene (reference sequence). The CDR3 has 15 amino acids. V gave up 7 bases and J gave up 4 bases; unmatched junction bases: 13. CDR3 in DNA: TGTGCCTCCCTAGGTAGCGGGGGTCGTGGAGAGACCCAGTACTTC. Translated: CASLGSGGRGETQYF. Looking up the rest from reference TRBV30 and TRBJ2-5 gives the full variable domain: SQTIHQWPATLVQPVGSPLSLECTVEGTSNPNLYWYRQAAGRGLQLLFYSVGIGQISSEVPQNLSASRPQDRQFILSSKKLLLSDSGFYLCASLGSGGRGETQYFGPGTRLLVL.

V usage is TRBV7-3 and J usage is TRBJ2-3, with 12 bases fitting TRBD2. The CDR3 is 18 amino acids. The germline CDR1 and CDR2 sequences are SGHTA and FQGTGA. The V gene end was trimmed by 5 bases and the J gene end by 0 bases; junction bases not matched to a gene: 9. The CDR3 sequence is CASSLTSGGFRSTDTQYF. The CDR3 DNA is TGTGCCAGCAGCCTGACTAGCGGGGGCTTTCGAAGCACAGATACGCAGTATTTT.

The chain uses TRBV7-9 and TRBJ1-2; D may be TRBD1 (5 bases). Per the germline V gene, CDR1 is SEHNR and CDR2 is FQNEAQ (reference sequence). Between the trimmed V and J ends, which lost 3 bases and 8 bases, there was a span of 13 bases. The CDR3 is 13 residues long. CDR3 nucleotide sequence: TGTGCCAGCAGCTTGATCGGGGGAAGAGGCTACACCTTC. Translating gives CASSLIGGRGYTF.

The chain joins TRBV5-1 to TRBJ1-1; no reliable D call. Germline V gene data show CDR1 as SGHRS and CDR2 as YFSETQ. This CDR3 region has 13 residues. Trimming took off 2 bases at V and 6 bases at J, with 11 bases between the two ends. CDR3 protein: CASSFGLISEAFF. The CDR3 DNA reads TGCGCCAGCAGCTTTGGTCTAATTTCTGAAGCTTTCTTT.

The chain joins TRBV4-1 to TRBJ1-2; D is ambiguous. Trimming shortened V by 1 base and J by 8 bases, and 14 bases separated the two germline ends. This CDR3 is 14 amino acids long. CDR1 is MGHRA, CDR2 YSYEKL, per germline. This chain's CDR3 is CASSQALQTGGYTF. CDR3 DNA: TGCGCCAGCAGCCAAGCTCTCCAGACGGGGGGCTACACCTTC.

The CDR3 DNA follows: TGTGCCAGCAGCTTAGAAGACAGGGCCAGGGGCTACACCTTC. Translation gives CASSLEDRARGYTF. The rearrangement links TRBV7-9 to TRBJ1-2; TRBD1 aligns across 7 bases. The trim removed 1 base at V and 8 bases at J, leaving 7 bases unmatched. CDR3 size: 14 residues. Looked up from germline, CDR1 is SEHNR and CDR2 is FQNEAQ (reference sequence).

The V and J genes are TRBV2 and TRBJ1-6; 12 nucleotides line up with TRBD1. The CDR3 is 17 amino acids. Germline lookup yields CDR1 SNHLY and CDR2 FYNNEI. V dropped 6 bases and J dropped 1; count of bases not matched to a gene: 4. The CDR3 here is CASRLGQGASYNSPLHF. CDR3 nucleotide sequence: TGTGCCAGCAGACTGGGACAGGGGGCTTCCTATAATTCACCCCTCCACTTT.

The genes are TRBV29-1 and TRBJ1-2; TRBD1 matches 7 bases. The CDR3 loop spans 14 amino acids. V shed 6 bases and J 7 bases; nucleotides not matched to a gene: 14. Germline values: CDR1 SQVTM, CDR2 ANQGSEA. As DNA, the CDR3 is TGCAGCGTCGCCCCGCCGGGGGACAGTGGTGGCTACACCTTC. Translation: CSVAPPGDSGGYTF.

The genes are TRBV6-5 and TRBJ2-7, with TRBD1 matching 10 bases. Unmatched junction bases numbered 5, after V lost 3 bases and J lost 3 bases. Germline V gene data show CDR1 as MNHEY and CDR2 as SVGAGI. CDR3 size: 15 residues. The CDR3: CASSYTGTGDYEQYF. The CDR3 nucleotides are TGTGCCAGCAGTTATACCGGGACAGGGGACTACGAGCAGTACTTC.

This chain joins TRBV19 and TRBJ1-5; 10 bases align to TRBD1. Germline V CDR1 and CDR2: LNHDA, SQIVND (reference sequence). Trimming cost V 4 bases and J 4 bases; bases outside gene matches: 4. CDR3 size: 15 residues. The DNA of the CDR3 is TGTGCCAGTAGTAGTCCGGGACAGGGGAATCAGCCCCAGCATTTT. Encoded protein: CASSSPGQGNQPQHF.

The chain employs TRBV2 and TRBJ2-2; TRBD1 is a possible D gene (5 bases). In germline, CDR1 is SNHLY, CDR2 FYNNEI. Trimming removed 3 bases from V and 6 bases from J, with 17 bases in between. This CDR3 spans 16 amino acids. The DNA of the CDR3 is TGTGCCAGCAGTGAGCGACAGATCCTGATAGCCGGGGAGCTGTTTTTT. Its protein product is CASSERQILIAGELFF.

The V call is TRBV3-1 (or the pseudogene TRBV3-2), the J call TRBJ2-1; D is ambiguous. Trimming cost V 1 base and J 3 bases, with 10 bases left between them. CDR1 is LGHDT and CDR2 is YNNKEL in the germline V gene (reference sequence). The CDR3 spans 15 residues. CDR3 residues: CASSQGPNNYNEQFF. As DNA, the CDR3 is TGTGCCAGCAGCCAAGGCCCGAACAACTACAATGAGCAGTTCTTC.

The gene calls are TRBV6-5 and TRBJ2-5, with D tentatively TRBD1 (6 bases). V shed 0 bases and J shed 5 bases, with 16 bases lying between them. Germline lookup yields CDR1 MNHEY and CDR2 SVGAGI. This CDR3 is 16 amino acids long. CDR3 nucleotide sequence: TGTGCCAGCAGTTACTCGCTGCGTCCGAGGGGGGAGACCCAGTACTTC. Amino acids: CASSYSLRPRGETQYF.

The chain combines TRBV30 with TRBJ1-1; possibly TRBD1 for D (6 bases). V lost 5 bases to trimming and J lost 2 bases, with 12 bases between them. This CDR3 spans 13 amino acids. Germline-derived CDR1 and CDR2 are GTSNPN and SVGIG (reference sequence). The CDR3 is CAWEQGLNTEAFF. The CDR3, as DNA: TGTGCCTGGGAACAGGGCCTTAACACTGAAGCTTTCTTT.

This rearrangement joins TRBV29-1 to TRBJ2-3, with D perhaps TRBD2 (5 bases). Germline V gene sequence: CDR1 SQVTM, CDR2 ANQGSEA. CDR3 size: 18 residues. The V end lost 1 base, the J end lost 0 bases, and 20 bases lay between the germline ends. The CDR3 sequence: CSVEVPSGEGASTDTQYF. The CDR3 nucleotides read TGCAGCGTTGAAGTACCCAGTGGAGAGGGCGCTAGCACAGATACGCAGTATTTT.

The J gene is TRBJ2-6, the V gene TRBV5-8; possibly TRBD1 for D (6 bases). The CDR3 runs to 17 residues. The germline V and J ends were trimmed by 2 bases and 1 base, with 13 bases remaining between them. The V gene's germline CDR1 is SGHTS and CDR2 YDEGEE. For the CDR3, the DNA is TGTGCCAGCAGCTTATACCCGGACAGTTCTGGGGCCAACGTCCTGACTTTC. It yields the protein CASSLYPDSSGANVLTF.

The gene calls are TRBV6-1 and TRBJ2-5; D is perhaps TRBD2 (5 bases). The CDR3 extends over 15 amino acids. V lost 4 bases to trimming and J lost 4 bases, with 16 bases between them. Germline V gene lookup returns CDR1 MNHNS and CDR2 SASEGT. The DNA of the CDR3 is TGTGCCAGCAGTGGAGCCGGGATTGGAGGAGAGACCCAGTACTTC. It is translated as CASSGAGIGGETQYF.

This sequence joins TRBV14 and TRBJ1-4, with 8 bases lining up with TRBD1. This CDR3 spans 15 amino acids. J gave up 11 bases and V 1 base, and 9 bases lay outside the gene matches. Germline CDR1 SGHDN, CDR2 FVKESK. The CDR3 DNA follows: TGTGCCAGCAGCCAAGTGGCGGGACAGGTGGCGAAACTGTTTTTT. It codes for CASSQVAGQVAKLFF.

V is TRBV4-1 and J is TRBJ1-3; maybe TRBD1 (5 bases). CDR1 MGHRA and CDR2 YSYEKL come from the germline V gene. This CDR3 has 17 amino acids. V lost 4 bases, J lost 4 bases, and 20 bases lay in between. CDR3 coding DNA: TGCGCCAGCAGCCTCCTTTCGACCAGGGTCTCCGGAAACACCATATATTTT. Translating it yields CASSLLSTRVSGNTIYF.